These T cell receptor beta chains were read from a single sample in a study of cytomegalovirus exposure and HLA in healthy donors. Clones were read by immunoSEQ multiplex PCR, and TCRdb kept only the in-frame ones, dropping some. The table has more than 150,000 clones, roughly 87% seen once. The sample consisted of PBMCs. These receptors originate from a girl under three years old in good health and CMV-seronegative. Both conserved end residues are part of each CDR3. A D gene is named only where the DNA matches it firmly. The size of a clone is reported for some rows only, either as once, few or many, or as a class for expanded clones.

clone size: -; D gene: -; V gene: TRBV5-5; J gene: TRBJ1-6; CDR3 protein: CASSLPFRNSPLHF; CDR3 DNA: TGTGCCAGCAGCCTACCGTTCCGGAATTCACCCCTCCACTTT
clone size: -; D gene: -; V gene: TRBV5-4; J gene: TRBJ2-2; CDR3 protein: CASSLRGRDGELFF; CDR3 DNA: TGTGCCAGCAGCTTGCGTGGCAGGGACGGGGAGCTGTTTTTT
clone size: -; D gene: TRBD1; V gene: TRBV29-1; J gene: TRBJ1-1; CDR3 protein: CSVEDRGGEAFF; CDR3 DNA: TGCAGCGTTGAGGACAGGGGGGGTGAAGCTTTCTTT
clone size: few; D gene: TRBD1; V gene: TRBV30; J gene: TRBJ2-1; CDR3 protein: CAWDRTGSSYNEQFF; CDR3 DNA: TGTGCCTGGGACCGGACAGGGAGCTCCTACAATGAGCAGTTCTTC
clone size: -; D gene: -; V gene: TRBV25-1; J gene: TRBJ2-7; CDR3 protein: CASSSSGQAAYEQYF; CDR3 DNA: -
clone size: -; D gene: -; V gene: TRBV13; J gene: TRBJ2-5; CDR3 protein: CASSLEDGRGRETQYF; CDR3 DNA: TGTGCCAGCAGCTTAGAGGACGGGAGAGGGCGAGAGACCCAGTACTTC
clone size: -; D gene: -; V gene: TRBV5-4; J gene: TRBJ1-1; CDR3 protein: CASSFGVRGGKTEAFF; CDR3 DNA: TGTGCCAGCAGCTTTGGTGTGCGGGGCGGGAAAACTGAAGCTTTCTTT
clone size: -; D gene: TRBD2; V gene: TRBV6-1; J gene: TRBJ2-7; CDR3 protein: CASSARTSEISYEQYF; CDR3 DNA: TGTGCCAGCAGTGCACGAACTAGCGAGATATCCTACGAGCAGTACTTC
clone size: -; D gene: -; V gene: TRBV6-1; J gene: TRBJ1-1; CDR3 protein: CASSFGGTEAFF; CDR3 DNA: TGTGCCAGCAGTTTCGGAGGTACTGAAGCTTTCTTT
clone size: -; D gene: -; V gene: TRBV9; J gene: TRBJ2-3; CDR3 protein: CASNQATDTQYF; CDR3 DNA: TGTGCCAGCAACCAGGCTACAGATACGCAGTATTTT
clone size: once; D gene: -; V gene: TRBV7-3; J gene: TRBJ1-1; CDR3 protein: CASSPARDTEAFF; CDR3 DNA: TGTGCCAGCAGCCCGGCGAGGGACACTGAAGCTTTCTTT
clone size: -; D gene: TRBD2; V gene: TRBV9; J gene: TRBJ2-7; CDR3 protein: CASSVGSGSYEQYF; CDR3 DNA: TGTGCCAGCAGCGTAGGGAGCGGGAGCTACGAGCAGTACTTC
clone size: -; D gene: -; V gene: TRBV6-5; J gene: TRBJ1-6; CDR3 protein: CASSYIGAPYNSPLHF; CDR3 DNA: TGTGCCAGCAGTTATATAGGGGCACCCTATAATTCACCCCTCCACTTT
clone size: -; D gene: -; V gene: TRBV29-1; J gene: TRBJ1-6; CDR3 protein: CSVVGLQGFSYNSPLHF; CDR3 DNA: TGCAGCGTTGTGGGCCTTCAGGGGTTCTCCTATAATTCACCCCTCCACTTT
clone size: -; D gene: -; V gene: TRBV4-1; J gene: TRBJ2-7; CDR3 protein: CASRQTGSYEQYF; CDR3 DNA: TGCGCCAGCCGACAGACAGGTAGCTACGAGCAGTACTTC
clone size: -; D gene: -; V gene: TRBV5-1; J gene: TRBJ1-3; CDR3 protein: CASSLLLQGVNSGNTIYF; CDR3 DNA: TGCGCCAGCAGCTTGCTTTTACAGGGAGTAAATTCTGGAAACACCATATATTTT